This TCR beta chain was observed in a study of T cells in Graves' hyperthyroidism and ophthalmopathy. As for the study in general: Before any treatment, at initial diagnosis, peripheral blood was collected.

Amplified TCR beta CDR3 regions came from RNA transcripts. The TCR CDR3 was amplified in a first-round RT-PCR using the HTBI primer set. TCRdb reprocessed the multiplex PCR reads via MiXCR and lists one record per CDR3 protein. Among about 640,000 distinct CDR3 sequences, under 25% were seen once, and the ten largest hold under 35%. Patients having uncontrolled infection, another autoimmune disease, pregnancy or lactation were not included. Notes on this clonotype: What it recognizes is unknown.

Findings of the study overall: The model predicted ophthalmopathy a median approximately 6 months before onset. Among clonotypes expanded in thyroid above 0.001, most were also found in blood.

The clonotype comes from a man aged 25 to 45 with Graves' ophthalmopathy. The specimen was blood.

The DNA for the CDR3 is TGTGCCAGCAGTCCGCGGTTAGCGGGGACCGGGGAGCTGTTTTTT. It translates to CASSPRLAGTGELFF. This sequence joins TRBV27 and TRBJ2-2, with TRBD2 identical over 8 bases. CDR1 is MNHEY, CDR2 SMNVEV, per germline (reference sequence). V shed 5 bases and J 5 bases; nucleotides not matched to a gene: 7. There are 15 residues in the CDR3.